This TCR beta chain was recorded in a study of blood T cell repertoires in COVID-19 (dated by TCRdb to about 2020). Study-level background: Samples from collaborators originated in the United States, Italy and Spain and spanned both the acute and convalescent phases of COVID-19. The samples were drawn from two sources: the first 160 participants of the ongoing ImmuneRACE study, and over 1,000 subjects contributed by 6 global collaborators. Subjects who had been exposed to COVID-19, were actively infected with it, or had recovered from it provided the deeply sampled blood TCRbeta repertoires that made up the dataset. The material from the prospective study consisted of cDNA or gDNA derived from T cells, B-cell-depleted T cells, or PBMCs. Nearly every sample came with metadata listing a de-identified subject ID, COVID-19 status, age in years and sex. HLA class I and class II types, where available, came from metadata supplied by the sample provider rather than from assay-based typing. The repertoires were released in a freely available public database intended as a resource for research on the immune response to SARS-CoV-2.

Worth noting for this clone: It lacks a known antigen. No base-level quality is on record; no much larger clone is a single base apart.

The collaborating institutions used their own protocols to collect whole blood in K2EDTA tubes. For TCRbeta analysis, collaborators shipped samples as frozen whole blood, isolated PBMCs, or DNA extracted from either of those sample types. TCRbeta CDR3 regions were amplified from genomic DNA by means of the immunoSEQ Assay, a bias-controlled multiplex PCR. As for the authors' bioinformatics: The number of nucleated cells in each sample was estimated from the amplification of reference gene primers within the assay. To quantify the absolute abundance of each unique TCRbeta CDR3 rearrangement, sequence reads were collapsed and filtered. For each sample, productive Simpson clonality was calculated by taking the square root of Simpson's diversity index across productive rearrangements. The clones in this table, taken by TCRdb from immuneACCESS, are in-frame only. Not every clone is retained; where verified, under half of the shortfall comes from an unresolved V gene, and the cause of the rest is unknown. The DNA was the basis for D and trimming; V, J and clone size are from that table. The sample yields about 290,000 clones; 70% to 90% were counted once. Around 4% of the sample is held by the ten biggest clonotypes.

Results the study describes overall, beyond this receptor: How much clinical and demographic metadata was included differed by source and by participant, and the metadata was provided uncurated.

The sequence derives from a woman aged 50 to 60 with active or convalescent COVID-19. The sample comprised peripheral blood.

The nucleotide sequence is TGTGCCAGTAGTAGGTCGGAGGGCGGTCGCACTGAAGCTTTCTTT. Its protein product is CASSRSEGGRTEAFF. The rearranged chain carries TRBV19 and TRBJ1-1; the D gene remains uncertain. Trimming takes 4 bases from V and 4 bases from J, and the germline ends sit 16 bases apart. The CDR3 runs 15 residues from the cysteine to the phenylalanine. Only CDR3 DNA is held: 45 bases, read in frame from base 1. The germline V gene (reference sequence) gives CDR1 as LNHDA and CDR2 as SQIVND.